This TCR beta chain was profiled in a study of a mutant IDH1 vaccine in newly diagnosed glioma listed by TCRdb under 2021. Background for the entire study: Patients received eight vaccinations in weeks 1, 3, 5, 7, 11, 15, 19 and 23, corresponding to visits V03 through V10. Before enrollment, most patients had been given radiochemotherapy with temozolomide as standard therapy, while the rest had received either radiotherapy alone or temozolomide alone. Peripheral blood was collected at six visits: V03 (baseline), V05, V07, V10, V12 and V13. Of the roughly 30 treated patients, 62.5% were male and roughly 38% were female, and a mean age of around 40 years was recorded. For exploratory analyses, longitudinal TCRB deep sequencing was carried out in 25 treated patients wherever samples were available. Vaccination was initiated 4-6 weeks after radiotherapy alone, or concurrently with temozolomide cycles in the chemotherapy-containing groups. Broader findings and caveats from the paper: PBMC samples for TCRB deep sequencing were selected based on availability. No apparent relationship was observed between pseudoprogression and alterations in the top peripheral T cell clonotypes detected by TCRB sequencing. It was noted by the authors that analyses of patient blood samples could not be reproduced owing to sample limitations. Immune responses induced by the vaccine were seen in approximately 93% of patients across multiple MHC alleles.

Note on this clone: Its antigen remains unidentified. No much larger clone exists at a distance of one base, and base qualities are not known.

Reading the label with the study, this specimen's time point is: week 11, during vaccination. Each vaccine dose was 300 ug of a 20-mer mutant IDH1 peptide in Montanide, given subcutaneously with topical imiquimod. Donors had newly diagnosed WHO grade 3 or 4 IDH1-mutant astrocytomas with loss of nuclear ATRX. The samples were drawn from NOA16, a multicentre, single-arm, open-label phase I trial in Germany that tested a mutant IDH1 peptide vaccine in humans for the first time. Genomic DNA for TCRB sequencing was extracted from EDTA blood using the DNeasy Blood and Tissue Kit. There are 16 amino acids in the CDR3, from cysteine to phenylalanine inclusive. Only the CDR3 portion is preserved as DNA: 48 bases, with reading frame beginning at the first base. The V end loses 0 bases and the J end loses 4 bases, and a stretch of 16 bases separates them. The germline V gene gives CDR1 as SQVTM and CDR2 as ANQGSEA.

Library preparation used the immunoSEQ multiplex PCR assay. Rearranged TCR beta chain sequences were amplified using the hsTCRB Kit according to the manufacturer's protocol. Sequencing of TCRB libraries was carried out on an Illumina MiSeq. For the original study's pipeline: The proprietary platform of the kit vendor was used for demultiplexing, trimming and gene mapping. TCRdb retrieved this table from immuneACCESS and kept in-frame rearrangements only. Not all clones are present; in checked studies, unresolved V genes account for under half, and no reason is known for the remainder. The V and J calls and the clone size are those of that table, but D and trimming were determined from the DNA. This sample lists about 66,000 clones; roughly 80% were detected once. Clones ranked in the top ten supply roughly 3.6% of the sample.

This TCR came from a man aged 25-40 years with glioma. Recombination joined TRBV29-1 with TRBJ2-1; TRBD1 is possibly the D segment (5 matching bases). The specimen was PBMCs, collected from a glioma patient whose treatment included an IDH1 peptide vaccine. The DNA reads TGCAGCGTTGAAGAATTCGACAGCGCCTTTTACAATGAGCAGTTCTTC. This is translated as CSVEEFDSAFYNEQFF.